Listed below are T cell receptor beta chains from one sample, sequenced in a study of PD-L1 blockade in urothelial cancer. The data were produced by immunoSEQ multiplex PCR, yet TCRdb's version contains in-frame clones alone and is incomplete. The sample has about 71,000 clones, approximately 91% seen once. Specimen: PBMCs, collected around atezolizumab (anti-PD-L1) treatment. Receptors were obtained from a man aged 55 to 70 with urothelial cancer. Both conserved end residues are part of each CDR3. The order of the fields is CDR3 DNA, CDR3 protein, CDR3 length, clone size, J gene, D gene, V gene. D genes are given only for firm matches. The listing skips clone size in some rows; elsewhere it reads once, few, many or a size class.

cdr3_nt: TGTGCCAGCAGCTCGGGGGGACCCTATAGCAATCAGCCCCAGCATTTT; cdr3_aa: CASSSGGPYSNQPQHF; cdr3_length: 16; clone_size: .; j_call: TRBJ1-5; d_call: .; v_call: TRBV9
cdr3_nt: TGTGCCAGCAGTTCCTTAGCGGGAGAGTCGGATACGCAGTATTTT; cdr3_aa: CASSSLAGESDTQYF; cdr3_length: 15; clone_size: once; j_call: TRBJ2-3; d_call: TRBD2; v_call: TRBV6-4
cdr3_nt: TGTGCCAGCAGTTTGGCGGGGACAGGTAATCAGCCCCAGCATTTT; cdr3_aa: CASSLAGTGNQPQHF; cdr3_length: 15; clone_size: .; j_call: TRBJ1-5; d_call: TRBD1; v_call: TRBV7-9
cdr3_nt: TGTGCCAGTAGTACTACTCCACGACTGGGACTTGGAAACACCATATATTTT; cdr3_aa: CASSTTPRLGLGNTIYF; cdr3_length: 17; clone_size: .; j_call: TRBJ1-3; d_call: .; v_call: TRBV19
cdr3_nt: TGTGCCTGGGACAGGGGGTCAGATACGCAGTATTTT; cdr3_aa: CAWDRGSDTQYF; cdr3_length: 12; clone_size: .; j_call: TRBJ2-3; d_call: TRBD1; v_call: TRBV30
cdr3_nt: TGTGCCAGCAGCATAAACGCCGGCGGGGGGCTCCCAGGGGGCTACACCTTC; cdr3_aa: CASSINAGGGLPGGYTF; cdr3_length: 17; clone_size: .; j_call: TRBJ1-2; d_call: .; v_call: TRBV7-2
cdr3_nt: TGTGCCAGCAGCGGACAGGGCGGTGAGCAGTTCTTC; cdr3_aa: CASSGQGGEQFF; cdr3_length: 12; clone_size: .; j_call: TRBJ2-1; d_call: TRBD1; v_call: TRBV7-7
cdr3_nt: TGTGCCAGCAGCTTATCCGCGACAGGAAACTATGGCTACACCTTC; cdr3_aa: CASSLSATGNYGYTF; cdr3_length: 15; clone_size: .; j_call: TRBJ1-2; d_call: .; v_call: TRBV7-9
cdr3_nt: TGTGCCAGCAGTGAAATCGGCGGGACGGGGGGCGAGCAGTACTTC; cdr3_aa: CASSEIGGTGGEQYF; cdr3_length: 15; clone_size: .; j_call: TRBJ2-7; d_call: TRBD2; v_call: TRBV6-1
cdr3_nt: TGCGCCAGCAGCTTGGTACAGGGGGGCACTGAAGCTTTCTTT; cdr3_aa: CASSLVQGGTEAFF; cdr3_length: 14; clone_size: .; j_call: TRBJ1-1; d_call: TRBD1; v_call: TRBV5-1
cdr3_nt: TGTGCCAGCAGGCAGATGAACACTGAAGCTTTCTTT; cdr3_aa: CASRQMNTEAFF; cdr3_length: 12; clone_size: .; j_call: TRBJ1-1; d_call: .; v_call: TRBV28
cdr3_nt: TGTGCCAGCAGCCGGTACTCGGTACAAGGGGGCTCTGGGGCCAACGTCCTGACTTTC; cdr3_aa: CASSRYSVQGGSGANVLTF; cdr3_length: 19; clone_size: .; j_call: TRBJ2-6; d_call: .; v_call: TRBV5-8
cdr3_nt: TGTGCCAGTAGTATAATTCAGGGGGTTAGCAATCAGCCCCAGCATTTT; cdr3_aa: CASSIIQGVSNQPQHF; cdr3_length: 16; clone_size: .; j_call: TRBJ1-5; d_call: TRBD1; v_call: TRBV19
cdr3_nt: TGTGCCAGCAGTGATACTAGAGCAGGGGGCCGCGGCTATGGCTACACCTTC; cdr3_aa: CASSDTRAGGRGYGYTF; cdr3_length: 17; clone_size: .; j_call: TRBJ1-2; d_call: TRBD1; v_call: TRBV6-1
cdr3_nt: TGTGCCAGTAGTACGGTAGGGACAGTAAATCAGCCCCAGCATTTT; cdr3_aa: CASSTVGTVNQPQHF; cdr3_length: 15; clone_size: .; j_call: TRBJ1-5; d_call: TRBD1; v_call: TRBV19
cdr3_nt: TGCGCCAGCAGCTTGAACGGGAGATGGAACACTGAAGCTTTCTTT; cdr3_aa: CASSLNGRWNTEAFF; cdr3_length: 15; clone_size: .; j_call: TRBJ1-1; d_call: .; v_call: TRBV5-1
cdr3_nt: TGTGCCAGCAGCGAACAGGGGGCGGCTATTTCCGGGGAGCTGTTTTTT; cdr3_aa: CASSEQGAAISGELFF; cdr3_length: 16; clone_size: .; j_call: TRBJ2-2; d_call: TRBD1; v_call: TRBV9
cdr3_nt: TGTGCCAGCAGCTTATTTTCACAAGAGACCCAGTACTTC; cdr3_aa: CASSLFSQETQYF; cdr3_length: 13; clone_size: .; j_call: TRBJ2-5; d_call: .; v_call: TRBV7-2
cdr3_nt: TGTGCCAGCAGCTTCATGGCAGGGGTTGATGATGGCTACACCTTC; cdr3_aa: CASSFMAGVDDGYTF; cdr3_length: 15; clone_size: .; j_call: TRBJ1-2; d_call: .; v_call: TRBV7-2
cdr3_nt: TGTGCCAGCAGTTACTCAGGACAGGGGTACCAAGAGACCCAGTACTTC; cdr3_aa: CASSYSGQGYQETQYF; cdr3_length: 16; clone_size: .; j_call: TRBJ2-5; d_call: TRBD1; v_call: TRBV6-5
cdr3_nt: TGTGCCAGTACCCTGACAGGAGGAAATCAGCCCCAGCATTTT; cdr3_aa: CASTLTGGNQPQHF; cdr3_length: 14; clone_size: .; j_call: TRBJ1-5; d_call: .; v_call: TRBV19
cdr3_nt: TGCGCCAGCAGAGAGGGACAGGGCTATGGCTACACCTTC; cdr3_aa: CASREGQGYGYTF; cdr3_length: 13; clone_size: .; j_call: TRBJ1-2; d_call: TRBD1; v_call: TRBV10-2
cdr3_nt: TGTGCCAGCAGGAGGGGGCTGGACACTGAAGCTTTCTTT; cdr3_aa: CASRRGLDTEAFF; cdr3_length: 13; clone_size: .; j_call: TRBJ1-1; d_call: TRBD1; v_call: TRBV6-1
cdr3_nt: TGTGCCAGCAGCGTAGGACAGAGCTACAATGAGCAGTTCTTC; cdr3_aa: CASSVGQSYNEQFF; cdr3_length: 14; clone_size: .; j_call: TRBJ2-1; d_call: .; v_call: TRBV7-9
cdr3_nt: TGTGCCAGCAGCTCCGGCTACGAGCAGTACTTC; cdr3_aa: CASSSGYEQYF; cdr3_length: 11; clone_size: .; j_call: TRBJ2-7; d_call: .; v_call: TRBV9
cdr3_nt: TGCGCCAGCAGCCAAGGACTAGCGGGTTACAATGAGCAGTTCTTC; cdr3_aa: CASSQGLAGYNEQFF; cdr3_length: 15; clone_size: .; j_call: TRBJ2-1; d_call: TRBD2; v_call: TRBV4-1
cdr3_nt: TGCGCCAGCAGCCAAGTGGTAGCGGGTTTCACTACGGGGCAGTACTTC; cdr3_aa: CASSQVVAGFTTGQYF; cdr3_length: 16; clone_size: .; j_call: TRBJ2-7; d_call: TRBD2; v_call: TRBV4-3
cdr3_nt: TGTGCCAGCAGCCCGGGACAGGGGGCTTCTCAGCCCCAGCATTTT; cdr3_aa: CASSPGQGASQPQHF; cdr3_length: 15; clone_size: .; j_call: TRBJ1-5; d_call: TRBD1; v_call: TRBV7-9
cdr3_nt: TGTGCCTGGAATTTAGTTCGGGGTACGCAGTATTTT; cdr3_aa: CAWNLVRGTQYF; cdr3_length: 12; clone_size: .; j_call: TRBJ2-3; d_call: .; v_call: TRBV30
cdr3_nt: TGTGCCAGTAGTATATTTGACAGGGGGCTGGGGAATGAGCAGTTCTTC; cdr3_aa: CASSIFDRGLGNEQFF; cdr3_length: 16; clone_size: .; j_call: TRBJ2-1; d_call: TRBD1; v_call: TRBV19
cdr3_nt: TGTGCCAGCAGCTCCTGGACAGGGGGAAATATGCGAGAGACCCAGTACTTC; cdr3_aa: CASSSWTGGNMRETQYF; cdr3_length: 17; clone_size: .; j_call: TRBJ2-5; d_call: TRBD1; v_call: TRBV5-6
cdr3_nt: TGTGCCAGCAGTACCCAGGACAGTCCCAACACCGGGGAGCTGTTTTTT; cdr3_aa: CASSTQDSPNTGELFF; cdr3_length: 16; clone_size: .; j_call: TRBJ2-2; d_call: .; v_call: TRBV28
cdr3_nt: TGTGCCAGCAGCCCTTGGGCGGGGGCCTACGAGCAGTACTTC; cdr3_aa: CASSPWAGAYEQYF; cdr3_length: 14; clone_size: .; j_call: TRBJ2-7; d_call: TRBD2; v_call: TRBV6-1
cdr3_nt: TGCGCCAGTCAAACTAGCGGGATGGGACCCTACGAGCAGTACTTC; cdr3_aa: CASQTSGMGPYEQYF; cdr3_length: 15; clone_size: .; j_call: TRBJ2-7; d_call: TRBD2; v_call: TRBV10-2
cdr3_nt: TGTGCCAGCAGCACGTCGACGGGACAGGCAACAGGGCAGTACTTC; cdr3_aa: CASSTSTGQATGQYF; cdr3_length: 15; clone_size: .; j_call: TRBJ2-7; d_call: TRBD1; v_call: TRBV9
cdr3_nt: TGTGCCTGGGAGAGGGACCAGGGGGCGCCTGTCGAGCAGTACTTC; cdr3_aa: CAWERDQGAPVEQYF; cdr3_length: 15; clone_size: .; j_call: TRBJ2-7; d_call: TRBD1; v_call: TRBV30
cdr3_nt: TGTGCCAGCAGCCTTCAGGTCATTAGCAATCAGCCCCAGCATTTT; cdr3_aa: CASSLQVISNQPQHF; cdr3_length: 15; clone_size: .; j_call: TRBJ1-5; d_call: .; v_call: TRBV7-2
cdr3_nt: TGTGCCAGCAGCGTAGGGACAGGGGGCTATGGCTACACCTTC; cdr3_aa: CASSVGTGGYGYTF; cdr3_length: 14; clone_size: .; j_call: TRBJ1-2; d_call: TRBD1; v_call: TRBV9
cdr3_nt: TGCGCCAGCAGGCTAGGCCACAGGACCGGGAACACTGAAGCTTTCTTT; cdr3_aa: CASRLGHRTGNTEAFF; cdr3_length: 16; clone_size: once; j_call: TRBJ1-1; d_call: .; v_call: TRBV5-1
cdr3_nt: TGTGCCAGCAGCATTGGGGCTACTTCCGTATTAGGGGGGGGAATAAGTCAGCCCCAGCATTTT; cdr3_aa: CASSIGATSVLGGGISQPQHF; cdr3_length: 21; clone_size: .; j_call: TRBJ1-5; d_call: .; v_call: TRBV7-8
cdr3_nt: TGTGCCAGCTCACCAGGGGACAGGGTCTATGGCTACACCTTC; cdr3_aa: CASSPGDRVYGYTF; cdr3_length: 14; clone_size: .; j_call: TRBJ1-2; d_call: TRBD1; v_call: TRBV18
cdr3_nt: TGTGCCAGCAGTTACACAGACATTCAGTACTTC; cdr3_aa: CASSYTDIQYF; cdr3_length: 11; clone_size: .; j_call: TRBJ2-4; d_call: .; v_call: TRBV6-6
cdr3_nt: TGCGCCAGCAGCCAAGATCGGGTATACGAGCAGTACTTC; cdr3_aa: CASSQDRVYEQYF; cdr3_length: 13; clone_size: .; j_call: TRBJ2-7; d_call: .; v_call: TRBV4-1
cdr3_nt: TGCGCCAGCAGCTTGTTCACCAGATCCAACACCGGGGAGCTGTTTTTT; cdr3_aa: CASSLFTRSNTGELFF; cdr3_length: 16; clone_size: .; j_call: TRBJ2-2; d_call: .; v_call: TRBV5-1
cdr3_nt: TGTGCCAGCAGTTACCCACAGGGGGCATCAGAGACCCAGTACTTC; cdr3_aa: CASSYPQGASETQYF; cdr3_length: 15; clone_size: .; j_call: TRBJ2-5; d_call: TRBD1; v_call: TRBV6-6
cdr3_nt: TGTGCCAGCAGTGTTAGCCGACAGGGTAATCAGCCCCAGCATTTT; cdr3_aa: CASSVSRQGNQPQHF; cdr3_length: 15; clone_size: few; j_call: TRBJ1-5; d_call: TRBD1; v_call: TRBV6-1
cdr3_nt: TGTGCCAGCACCGATTCTAGGAGCTCCTACGAGCAGTACTTC; cdr3_aa: CASTDSRSSYEQYF; cdr3_length: 14; clone_size: .; j_call: TRBJ2-7; d_call: .; v_call: TRBV28
cdr3_nt: TGTGCCACCCGGAATCCAGGGGACAGAAAAAACTATGGCTACACCTTC; cdr3_aa: CATRNPGDRKNYGYTF; cdr3_length: 16; clone_size: .; j_call: TRBJ1-2; d_call: TRBD1; v_call: TRBV19
cdr3_nt: TGTGCCAGCGCCCCGGGACAGTACTATGGCTACACCTTC; cdr3_aa: CASAPGQYYGYTF; cdr3_length: 13; clone_size: few; j_call: TRBJ1-2; d_call: TRBD1; v_call: TRBV2
cdr3_nt: TGCAGCCTCACCGGTCCTGACTATGGCTACACCTTC; cdr3_aa: CSLTGPDYGYTF; cdr3_length: 12; clone_size: few; j_call: TRBJ1-2; d_call: .; v_call: TRBV29-1
cdr3_nt: TGCGCCAGCAGCCCCAGGAAGACAGATACCGGGGAGCTGTTTTTT; cdr3_aa: CASSPRKTDTGELFF; cdr3_length: 15; clone_size: .; j_call: TRBJ2-2; d_call: .; v_call: TRBV5-1
cdr3_nt: TGTGCCAGTAGTACCCTAGGACAGGGGAGCTATGGCTACACCTTC; cdr3_aa: CASSTLGQGSYGYTF; cdr3_length: 15; clone_size: .; j_call: TRBJ1-2; d_call: TRBD1; v_call: TRBV19
cdr3_nt: TGCGCCAGCAGCCCGCCGATCGGGGGGGCCAGCACAGATACGCAGTATTTT; cdr3_aa: CASSPPIGGASTDTQYF; cdr3_length: 17; clone_size: .; j_call: TRBJ2-3; d_call: TRBD2; v_call: TRBV4-1
cdr3_nt: TGTGCCAGCAGCTTAAATGGCCGATCAACCCAGCAGTACTTC; cdr3_aa: CASSLNGRSTQQYF; cdr3_length: 14; clone_size: .; j_call: TRBJ2-7; d_call: .; v_call: TRBV5-6
cdr3_nt: TGCGCCAGCCGCCGGCGGGGGGAAATTAATGAAAAACTGTTTTTT; cdr3_aa: CASRRRGEINEKLFF; cdr3_length: 15; clone_size: .; j_call: TRBJ1-4; d_call: .; v_call: TRBV5-1
cdr3_nt: TGTGCCAGCAGGCCCCCGGGACAGGGACCCGAGCAGTACTTC; cdr3_aa: CASRPPGQGPEQYF; cdr3_length: 14; clone_size: .; j_call: TRBJ2-7; d_call: TRBD1; v_call: TRBV2
cdr3_nt: TGTGCCAGCAGCGCGCCGGGACTGTACACAGATACGCAGTATTTT; cdr3_aa: CASSAPGLYTDTQYF; cdr3_length: 15; clone_size: .; j_call: TRBJ2-3; d_call: .; v_call: TRBV9
cdr3_nt: TGTGCCAGCTCACCGACAGGGGCGACGGAGCAGTACTTC; cdr3_aa: CASSPTGATEQYF; cdr3_length: 13; clone_size: .; j_call: TRBJ2-7; d_call: TRBD1; v_call: TRBV18
cdr3_nt: TGTGCCAGCAGCTTGCTAGCGGGGGGGCAGAGTAGCTCCTACAATGAGCAGTTCTTC; cdr3_aa: CASSLLAGGQSSSYNEQFF; cdr3_length: 19; clone_size: .; j_call: TRBJ2-1; d_call: TRBD2; v_call: TRBV7-2
cdr3_nt: TGTGCCTGGAGACCCCTCGGGGGTTCTACCTATGGCTACACCTTC; cdr3_aa: CAWRPLGGSTYGYTF; cdr3_length: 15; clone_size: .; j_call: TRBJ1-2; d_call: .; v_call: TRBV30